These T cell receptor beta chains were read from a single sample in a study of regulatory T cells in long-lasting Graves disease. Via MiXCR, TCRdb re-called the multiplex PCR reads, giving one row per CDR3 protein. The table has some 250,000 distinct CDR3 sequences, more than 15% seen once. The same specimen was also included in a second study, on T cells in Graves' hyperthyroidism and ophthalmopathy.

Material: peripheral blood mononuclear cells (PBMCs), obtained at new diagnosis, from a patient treated with antithyroid drugs. The receptors were sampled from a woman between 25 and 40 years old with Graves disease. The CDR3 runs from the conserved cysteine through the conserved F or W. A D gene is named only where the DNA matches it firmly. A clone size is listed for some rows: how often the clone was seen (once, few, many), or a class if it is expanded.

J: TRBJ1-4
V: TRBV13
D: NA
size: many
CDR3: CASSLGGNEKLFF
DNA: TGTGCCAGCAGCCTAGGGGGGAATGAAAAACTGTTTTTT

J: TRBJ1-1
V: TRBV7-2
D: NA
size: many
CDR3: CASSLVRLDTEAFF
DNA: TGTGCCAGCAGCTTAGTACGGTTGGACACTGAAGCTTTCTTT

J: TRBJ1-2
V: TRBV5-1
D: NA
size: many
CDR3: CASSSDGEKDYGYTF
DNA: TGCGCCAGCAGCTCGGACGGGGAGAAGGACTATGGCTACACCTTC

J: TRBJ1-2
V: TRBV12-3/TRBV12-4
D: TRBD1
size: many
CDR3: CASSSGTGPNYGYTF
DNA: TGTGCCAGCAGCTCCGGGACAGGGCCCAACTATGGCTACACCTTC

J: TRBJ2-7
V: TRBV7-2
D: NA
size: many
CDR3: CASSPDGFYEQYF
DNA: TGTGCCAGCAGCCCGGACGGTTTTTACGAGCAGTACTTC

J: TRBJ1-4
V: TRBV20-1
D: TRBD1
size: many
CDR3: CSASGGTANEKLFF
DNA: TGCAGTGCTAGTGGCGGGACAGCTAATGAAAAACTGTTTTTT

J: TRBJ1-1
V: TRBV6-1
D: NA
size: NA
CDR3: CASSPNGLTEAFF
DNA: TGTGCCAGCAGCCCCAACGGTCTCACTGAAGCTTTCTTT

J: TRBJ2-3
V: TRBV20-1
D: NA
size: many
CDR3: CSASRDITDTQYF
DNA: TGCAGTGCTAGCCGGGACATAACAGATACGCAGTATTTT

J: TRBJ2-1
V: TRBV9
D: TRBD1
size: many
CDR3: CASSARQGASYNEQFF
DNA: TGTGCCAGCAGCGCTCGACAGGGGGCCTCCTACAATGAGCAGTTCTTC

J: TRBJ1-1
V: TRBV11-2
D: NA
size: many
CDR3: CASSLIPDGGGSGFYTEAFF
DNA: TGTGCCAGCAGCTTAATCCCAGATGGGGGGGGCTCAGGCTTTTACACTGAAGCTTTCTTT

J: TRBJ2-5
V: TRBV20-1
D: TRBD2
size: many
CDR3: CSFSPGGADEETQYF
DNA: TGCAGTTTTTCTCCCGGGGGGGCCGATGAGGAGACCCAGTACTTC

J: TRBJ2-3
V: TRBV6-1
D: TRBD2
size: many
CDR3: CASSQRLASDTQYF
DNA: TGTGCCAGCAGTCAACGACTAGCCTCAGATACGCAGTATTTT

J: TRBJ1-2
V: TRBV19
D: NA
size: many
CDR3: CASRPQTDPNYGYTF
DNA: TGTGCCAGTAGACCCCAGACGGACCCTAACTATGGCTACACCTTC

J: TRBJ2-1
V: TRBV19
D: NA
size: many
CDR3: CASSLGTASYNEQFF
DNA: TGTGCCAGTAGTCTTGGGACGGCCTCCTACAATGAGCAGTTCTTC

J: TRBJ1-2
V: TRBV7-2
D: TRBD1
size: many
CDR3: CASLDRGSYGYTF
DNA: TGTGCCAGCCTGGACAGGGGGAGCTATGGCTACACCTTC

J: TRBJ2-1
V: TRBV20-1
D: TRBD2
size: many
CDR3: CSALVTSGGTYNEQFF
DNA: TGCAGTGCTCTCGTGACTAGCGGGGGAACCTACAATGAGCAGTTCTTC

J: TRBJ2-1
V: TRBV12-3/TRBV12-4
D: TRBD2
size: NA
CDR3: CASSLSSGNNEQFF
DNA: TGTGCCAGCAGTTTATCTAGCGGGAACAATGAGCAGTTCTTC